This is a list of T cell receptor beta chains from one sample in a study of blood T cell repertoires in COVID-19. The table came from immunoSEQ multiplex PCR; TCRdb's copy has only in-frame clones and leaves some out. The table records approximately 85,000 clones, more than 70% of them present only once. The material sequenced was peripheral blood. The source of these receptors is a woman older than 75 in a cohort sampled during active or convalescent COVID-19. Each CDR3 is given with its conserved first and last residue. Each record gives: V gene, J gene, clone size, D gene, CDR3 DNA, CDR3 protein. A D gene is named only where the DNA matches it firmly. Some rows mark clone size as missing; the rest say once, few, many or name a class of expanded clone.

V gene: TRBV20-1
J gene: TRBJ2-1
clone size: -
D gene: -
CDR3 DNA: TGCAGTGCTAGAGAGCGTGAGCAGTTCTTC
CDR3 protein: CSAREREQFF

V gene: TRBV29-1
J gene: TRBJ1-2
clone size: -
D gene: -
CDR3 DNA: TGCAGCGCGAGGACAGTAAACTATGGCTACACCTTC
CDR3 protein: CSARTVNYGYTF

V gene: TRBV27
J gene: TRBJ1-2
clone size: -
D gene: -
CDR3 DNA: TGTGCCAGCAGGTCCCCAGGGGCGGCCTATGGCTACACCTTC
CDR3 protein: CASRSPGAAYGYTF

V gene: TRBV28
J gene: TRBJ2-2
clone size: -
D gene: -
CDR3 DNA: TGTGCCAGCAGTCCCGGCAGGGTTGAGACCGGGGAGCTGTTTTTT
CDR3 protein: CASSPGRVETGELFF

V gene: TRBV4-1
J gene: TRBJ1-1
clone size: -
D gene: TRBD1
CDR3 DNA: TGCGCCAGCAGCCCAGGACAGGGGGCGCGGGGTGAAGCTTTCTTT
CDR3 protein: CASSPGQGARGEAFF

V gene: TRBV5-1
J gene: TRBJ2-3
clone size: -
D gene: TRBD2
CDR3 DNA: TGCGCCAGCAGCGTGGGACTAGCGCGATTACAAGATACGCAGTATTTT
CDR3 protein: CASSVGLARLQDTQYF

V gene: TRBV18
J gene: TRBJ2-2
clone size: -
D gene: -
CDR3 DNA: TGTGCCAGCTCAACAGGGAGTTATACCGGGGAGCTGTTTTTT
CDR3 protein: CASSTGSYTGELFF

V gene: TRBV19
J gene: TRBJ1-5
clone size: -
D gene: -
CDR3 DNA: TGTGCCAGTAGTATCACGGTGGTTAGTCAGCCCCAGCATTTT
CDR3 protein: CASSITVVSQPQHF

V gene: TRBV5-1
J gene: TRBJ2-3
clone size: -
D gene: -
CDR3 DNA: TGCGCCAGCAGCGAGACCGGGACTCACACAGATACGCAGTATTTT
CDR3 protein: CASSETGTHTDTQYF

V gene: TRBV9
J gene: TRBJ2-5
clone size: -
D gene: -
CDR3 DNA: TGTGCCAGCAGCGTAGTGTCGGGAATGGGGGAGACCCAGTACTTC
CDR3 protein: CASSVVSGMGETQYF

V gene: TRBV3-1/TRBV3-2
J gene: TRBJ1-4
clone size: -
D gene: -
CDR3 DNA: TGTGCCAGCAGCCTACAAAGTCCTAATGAAAAACTGTTTTTT
CDR3 protein: CASSLQSPNEKLFF

V gene: TRBV18
J gene: TRBJ2-4
clone size: -
D gene: -
CDR3 DNA: TGTGCCAGCTCACCACCGAACGGGGACATTCAGTACTTC
CDR3 protein: CASSPPNGDIQYF

V gene: TRBV7-9
J gene: TRBJ1-2
clone size: -
D gene: -
CDR3 DNA: TGTGCCAGCAGGAATGACAGAGCTAACTATGGCTACACCTTC
CDR3 protein: CASRNDRANYGYTF

V gene: TRBV15
J gene: TRBJ1-2
clone size: -
D gene: -
CDR3 DNA: TGTGCCACCAGCAGGGGGACGGGACACCCCTATGGCTACACCTTC
CDR3 protein: CATSRGTGHPYGYTF

V gene: TRBV7-3
J gene: TRBJ2-5
clone size: once
D gene: -
CDR3 DNA: TGTGCCAGCAGCCTCTCTCCCTACCAAGAGACCCAGTACTTC
CDR3 protein: CASSLSPYQETQYF

V gene: TRBV21-1
J gene: TRBJ1-5
clone size: -
D gene: -
CDR3 DNA: TGTGCCAGCAGCATAAGCAGGGGAAACCAGCCCCAGCATTTT
CDR3 protein: CASSISRGNQPQHF

V gene: TRBV28
J gene: TRBJ1-5
clone size: -
D gene: -
CDR3 DNA: TGTGCCATCCAGGGGATAGGCAGAAATCAGCCCCAGCATTTT
CDR3 protein: CAIQGIGRNQPQHF

V gene: TRBV7-7
J gene: TRBJ2-3
clone size: -
D gene: TRBD2
CDR3 DNA: TGTGCTAGCAGCCCAGGCGGGAGCCGGAGCACAGATACGCAGTATTTT
CDR3 protein: CASSPGGSRSTDTQYF

V gene: TRBV9
J gene: TRBJ2-5
clone size: -
D gene: TRBD2
CDR3 DNA: TGTGCCAGCAGCAGAGCGGGACTCGAAGAGACCCAGTACTTC
CDR3 protein: CASSRAGLEETQYF

V gene: TRBV3-1/TRBV3-2
J gene: TRBJ1-1
clone size: -
D gene: -
CDR3 DNA: TGTGCCAGCAGCCAAAAACAGGGAAGTCCGGCTTTCTTT
CDR3 protein: CASSQKQGSPAFF

V gene: TRBV6-5
J gene: TRBJ1-5
clone size: -
D gene: -
CDR3 DNA: TGTGCCAGCAGCCTAGGAAGGGGACAGCCCCAGCATTTT
CDR3 protein: CASSLGRGQPQHF

V gene: TRBV7-2
J gene: TRBJ2-1
clone size: -
D gene: TRBD2
CDR3 DNA: TGTGCCAGCGAGGAGCAGGGAGGGTCCTACAATGAGCAGTTCTTC
CDR3 protein: CASEEQGGSYNEQFF

V gene: TRBV11-2
J gene: TRBJ1-6
clone size: few
D gene: TRBD1
CDR3 DNA: TGTGCCAGCAGCTTAGGCGGGACAGACGTCACCCTCCACTTT
CDR3 protein: CASSLGGTDVTLHF

V gene: TRBV9
J gene: TRBJ1-2
clone size: few
D gene: -
CDR3 DNA: TGTGCCAGCAGCGTAGGTAGTATCACCAACTATGGCTACACCTTC
CDR3 protein: CASSVGSITNYGYTF

V gene: TRBV6-5
J gene: TRBJ2-7
clone size: once
D gene: -
CDR3 DNA: TGTGCCAGCAGTTACTCGATCAGGGGAATTTCTTACGAGCAGTACTTC
CDR3 protein: CASSYSIRGISYEQYF

V gene: TRBV2
J gene: TRBJ1-2
clone size: -
D gene: -
CDR3 DNA: TGTGCCAGCAGCGGAGGGTTTGGCTACACCTTC
CDR3 protein: CASSGGFGYTF

V gene: TRBV6-5
J gene: TRBJ1-6
clone size: -
D gene: TRBD1
CDR3 DNA: TGTGCCAGCAGACCCGGACAGGGGTTGAATTCACCCCTCCACTTT
CDR3 protein: CASRPGQGLNSPLHF

V gene: TRBV10-2
J gene: TRBJ1-5
clone size: -
D gene: -
CDR3 DNA: TGCGCCAGCAGGGGCCCGGTCGATCAGCCCCAGCATTTT
CDR3 protein: CASRGPVDQPQHF

V gene: TRBV9
J gene: TRBJ2-3
clone size: -
D gene: -
CDR3 DNA: TGTGCCAGCAGCGTAGTAACAGATACGCAGTATTTT
CDR3 protein: CASSVVTDTQYF

V gene: TRBV10-1
J gene: TRBJ2-2
clone size: few
D gene: -
CDR3 DNA: TGCGCCAGCAGTTCCGACAGGAGCACGAACACCGGGGAGCTGTTTTTT
CDR3 protein: CASSSDRSTNTGELFF

V gene: TRBV5-1
J gene: TRBJ2-1
clone size: few
D gene: TRBD2
CDR3 DNA: TGCGCCAGCAGCTTGGGCGGGAGTCGATACAATGAGCAGTTCTTC
CDR3 protein: CASSLGGSRYNEQFF

V gene: TRBV24-1
J gene: TRBJ2-3
clone size: -
D gene: TRBD2
CDR3 DNA: TGTGCCACCAGGGATTCAGCGGGAGGTGTCACAGATACGCAGTATTTT
CDR3 protein: CATRDSAGGVTDTQYF

V gene: TRBV27
J gene: TRBJ1-1
clone size: -
D gene: TRBD1
CDR3 DNA: TGTGCCAGCAGTTTATCTGTCAGGGGGCCGAGGTACACTGAAGCTTTCTTT
CDR3 protein: CASSLSVRGPRYTEAFF

V gene: TRBV7-9
J gene: TRBJ2-6
clone size: -
D gene: -
CDR3 DNA: TGTGCCAGCACCACCGGGTCCGTGTCTGGGGCCAACGTCCTGACTTTC
CDR3 protein: CASTTGSVSGANVLTF

V gene: TRBV6-6
J gene: TRBJ1-1
clone size: once
D gene: -
CDR3 DNA: TGTGCCAGCAGTTACTCGAACACACCCGAAGCTTTCTTT
CDR3 protein: CASSYSNTPEAFF

V gene: TRBV28
J gene: TRBJ1-2
clone size: -
D gene: TRBD1
CDR3 DNA: TGTGCCAGCAATTGGGGCAGGGGGCTCGATGGGTTGTATGGGATTTTATATGGCTACACCTTC
CDR3 protein: CASNWGRGLDGLYGILYGYTF

V gene: TRBV27
J gene: TRBJ1-3
clone size: -
D gene: -
CDR3 DNA: TGTGCCAGCAGTCCCTCTACTAGGGACACCATATATTTT
CDR3 protein: CASSPSTRDTIYF

V gene: TRBV7-9
J gene: TRBJ2-6
clone size: few
D gene: -
CDR3 DNA: TGTGCCAGCAGCTTAAGCCAGGGAACCCTCTCTGGGGCCAACGTCCTGACTTTC
CDR3 protein: CASSLSQGTLSGANVLTF

V gene: TRBV11-3
J gene: TRBJ1-1
clone size: -
D gene: TRBD1
CDR3 DNA: TGTGCCAGCAGCTTACGGACAGGGGCTAAGAACACTGAAGCTTTCTTT
CDR3 protein: CASSLRTGAKNTEAFF

V gene: TRBV5-1
J gene: TRBJ2-5
clone size: -
D gene: -
CDR3 DNA: TGCGCCAGCGGATGGAGTAGGGGCAGGGAGACCCAGTACTTC
CDR3 protein: CASGWSRGRETQYF

V gene: TRBV28
J gene: TRBJ1-6
clone size: -
D gene: TRBD1
CDR3 DNA: TGTGCCAGCAGCCGACCACAGGGGAGCCTCGATAATTCACCCCTCCACTTT
CDR3 protein: CASSRPQGSLDNSPLHF

V gene: TRBV7-2
J gene: TRBJ2-4
clone size: once
D gene: TRBD1
CDR3 DNA: TGTGCCAGCAGCTGGACAGGAGGAAACATTCAGTACTTC
CDR3 protein: CASSWTGGNIQYF

V gene: TRBV6-5
J gene: TRBJ2-7
clone size: -
D gene: -
CDR3 DNA: TGTGCCAGCAGGCGAACAGGGCTGGGGGAGCAGTACTTC
CDR3 protein: CASRRTGLGEQYF